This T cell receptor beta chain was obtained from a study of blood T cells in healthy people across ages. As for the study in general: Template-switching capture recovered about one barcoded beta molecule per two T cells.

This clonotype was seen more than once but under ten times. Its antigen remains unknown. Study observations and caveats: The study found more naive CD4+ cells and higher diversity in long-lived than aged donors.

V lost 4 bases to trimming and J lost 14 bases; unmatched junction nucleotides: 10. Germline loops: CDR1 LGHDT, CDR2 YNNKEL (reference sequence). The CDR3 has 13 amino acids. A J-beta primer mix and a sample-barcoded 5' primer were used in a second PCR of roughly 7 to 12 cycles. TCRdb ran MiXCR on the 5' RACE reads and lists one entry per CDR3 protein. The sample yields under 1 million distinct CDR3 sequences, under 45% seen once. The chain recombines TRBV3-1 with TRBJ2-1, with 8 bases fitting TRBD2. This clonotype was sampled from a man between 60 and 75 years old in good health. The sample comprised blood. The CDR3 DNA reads TGTGCCAGCAGCCGTGTCGGCGGGGGGCTGGAGTTCTTC. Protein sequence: CASSRVGGGLEFF.